The 3 T cell receptor beta chains below all came from one sample that was sequenced in a study of blood T cell repertoires in COVID-19. Repertoires were generated with immunoSEQ multiplex PCR, while TCRdb's copy carries only in-frame clones and drops some. The table shows about 74,000 clones, with roughly three quarters occurring only once. Sequencing input: peripheral blood. The receptor set was obtained from a human donor in a cohort sampled during active COVID-19.

The chain couples TRBV6-2 or TRBV6-3 to TRBJ2-2; 10 bases are a match to TRBD1. After removal of 5 bases from V and 2 bases from J, the junction contained 5 bases not matched to a gene. Germline lookup yields CDR1 MNHEY and CDR2 SVGEGT. This CDR3 is 16 amino acids long. CDR3 sequence reads: CASSARTGGNTGELFF. CDR3 nucleotides: TGTGCCAGCAGTGCCCGGACAGGGGGAAACACCGGGGAGCTGTTTTTT.

The chain has TRBV7-3 and TRBJ2-2; D is unclear. CDR1 and CDR2 from the germline V gene are SGHTA and FQGTGA. V gave up 5 bases and J gave up 0 bases, with 22 bases separating them. The CDR3 loop spans 19 amino acids. CDR3 DNA: TGTGCCAGCAGCCAGACTGTCCTGCACGCGCCCCCGAACACCGGGGAGCTGTTTTTT. Its translation is CASSQTVLHAPPNTGELFF.

V usage is TRBV11-2 and J usage is TRBJ2-6; 11 nucleotides align to TRBD1. This CDR3 spans 19 amino acids. V lost 1 base to trimming and J lost 4 bases; unmatched junction nucleotides: 9. Germline-derived CDR1 and CDR2 are SGHAT and FQNNGV. The CDR3 reads CASSLGSWDRGDGANVLTF. In DNA, the CDR3 is TGTGCCAGCAGCTTAGGTAGTTGGGACAGGGGGGACGGGGCCAACGTCCTGACTTTC.